This TCR beta chain was captured in a study of CD8+ T cells in alopecia areata. Study conclusions and caveats: The study found TCR sharing across patients less clear than in mice, possibly for HLA reasons.

After isolation, RNA underwent reverse transcription to generate cDNA as the sequencing template. The assay was immunoSEQ multiplex PCR, and TCRdb's table has in-frame clones only and misses some. The sample consists of approximately 150,000 clones, about 86% of them appearing once. The sample's treatment: oral pan-JAK inhibitor, 5-10 mg twice daily. Points on this clone: Its matching antigen is unknown.

The sequenced sample was CD8+ T cells sorted from blood, obtained at week 4, from a patient treated with tofacitinib. This sequence was found in a human donor with alopecia areata.

CDR3 loop: CAWSSIIRSNTGELFF. The CDR3, as DNA: TGTGCCTGGAGTTCCATTATAAGATCCAACACCGGGGAGCTGTTTTTT. The chain is built from TRBV30 and TRBJ2-2; D not certain. Germline values: CDR1 GTSNPN, CDR2 SVGIG (reference sequence). Trimming removed 2 bases from V and 2 bases from J, with 15 bases in between. This CDR3 comprises 16 residues.